The following is a TCR beta chain sequence with its context. Antigen: not known. The sample originates from a study of Tregs in tolerant kidney transplant recipients. The study's findings and limits: Findings come from small patient numbers and require larger validation. No direct test of biological reproducibility was done here.

The J segment lost 4 bases and the V segment lost 5 bases, leaving 14 bases of the junction unmatched. The CDR3 is 18 residues long. The germline CDR1 and CDR2 sequences are SGHAT and FQDESV (reference sequence). Measured with immunoSEQ multiplex PCR; TCRdb has only the in-frame clones, and not every one. This sample has 30,000 or so clones, with 70% to 85% found just once. The gene calls are TRBV11-1 and TRBJ2-3; 11 nucleotides align to TRBD2. The source of this sequence is a human donor in good health. Sample: Tregs from blood cultured with allogeneic cells. CDR3 bases: TGTGCCAGCAGCCTCACTAGCGGGAGAGCTCTGGGGGCAGATACGCAGTATTTT. This encodes CASSLTSGRALGADTQYF.